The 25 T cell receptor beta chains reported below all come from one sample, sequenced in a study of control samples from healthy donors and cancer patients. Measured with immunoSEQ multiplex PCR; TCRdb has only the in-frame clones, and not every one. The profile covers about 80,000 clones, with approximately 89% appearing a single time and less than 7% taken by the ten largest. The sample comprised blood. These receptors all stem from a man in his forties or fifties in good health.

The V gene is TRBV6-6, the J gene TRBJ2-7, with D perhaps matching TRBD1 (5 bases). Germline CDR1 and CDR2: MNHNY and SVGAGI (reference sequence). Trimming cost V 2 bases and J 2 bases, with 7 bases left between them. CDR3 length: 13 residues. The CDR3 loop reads CASSYAGTYEQYF. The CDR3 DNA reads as TGTGCCAGCAGTTACGCAGGGACCTACGAGCAGTACTTC.

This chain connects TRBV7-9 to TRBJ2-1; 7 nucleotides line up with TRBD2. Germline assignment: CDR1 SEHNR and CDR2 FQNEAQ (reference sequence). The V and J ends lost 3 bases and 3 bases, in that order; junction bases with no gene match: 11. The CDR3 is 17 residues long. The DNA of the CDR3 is TGTGCCAGCAGCTTGGCCACTGTTAGGGAGGGCTACAATGAGCAGTTCTTC. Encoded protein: CASSLATVREGYNEQFF. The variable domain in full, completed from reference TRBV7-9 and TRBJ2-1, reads DTGVSQNPRHKITKRGQNVTFRCDPISEHNRLYWYRQTLGQGPEFLTYFQNEAQLEKSRLLSDRFSAERPKGSFSTLEIQRTEQGDSAMYLCASSLATVREGYNEQFFGPGTRLTVL.

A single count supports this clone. The CDR3 here is CASSLALGLLRETQYF. The CDR3 DNA reads as TGTGCCAGCAGCTTGGCTCTGGGACTCCTAAGAGAGACCCAGTACTTC. This chain connects TRBV5-6 to TRBJ2-5; tentative D call: TRBD2 (6 bases). The CDR3 loop spans 16 amino acids. Germline V gene sequence: CDR1 SGHDT, CDR2 YYEEEE. The V gene lost 0 bases and the J gene lost 4 bases, with 16 bases spanning the gap.

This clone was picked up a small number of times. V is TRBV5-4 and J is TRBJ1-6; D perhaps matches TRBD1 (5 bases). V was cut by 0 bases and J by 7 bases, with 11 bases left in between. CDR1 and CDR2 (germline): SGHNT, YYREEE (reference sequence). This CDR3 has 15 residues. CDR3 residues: CASSLEGALNSPLHF. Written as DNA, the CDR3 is TGTGCCAGCAGCTTGGAAGGGGCGCTGAATTCACCCCTCCACTTT.

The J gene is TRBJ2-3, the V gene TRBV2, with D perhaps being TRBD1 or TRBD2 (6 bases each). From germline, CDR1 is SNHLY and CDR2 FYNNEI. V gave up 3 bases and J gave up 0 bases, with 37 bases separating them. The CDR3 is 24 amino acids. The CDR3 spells CASSDAGTGRKPRDRDTSTDTQYF. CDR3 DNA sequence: TGTGCCAGCAGTGATGCGGGGACCGGCCGCAAACCACGCGATCGGGACACTAGCACAGATACGCAGTATTTT.

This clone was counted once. The CDR3: CASSLRAGIDNEKLFF. The CDR3 DNA follows: TGTGCCAGCAGTTTAAGGGCAGGTATTGATAATGAAAAACTGTTTTTT. The rearrangement links TRBV27 to TRBJ1-4, with unresolved D. The CDR3 runs 16 residues. V was trimmed by 2 bases and J by 4 bases, leaving 14 bases between them. CDR1 and CDR2 (germline): MNHEY, SMNVEV (reference sequence).

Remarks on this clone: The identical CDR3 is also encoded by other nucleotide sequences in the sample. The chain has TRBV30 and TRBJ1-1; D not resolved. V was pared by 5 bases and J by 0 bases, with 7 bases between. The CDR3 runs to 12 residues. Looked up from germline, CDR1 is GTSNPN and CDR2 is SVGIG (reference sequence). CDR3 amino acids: CAWDGMNTEAFF. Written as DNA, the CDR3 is TGTGCCTGGGACGGAATGAACACTGAAGCTTTCTTT.

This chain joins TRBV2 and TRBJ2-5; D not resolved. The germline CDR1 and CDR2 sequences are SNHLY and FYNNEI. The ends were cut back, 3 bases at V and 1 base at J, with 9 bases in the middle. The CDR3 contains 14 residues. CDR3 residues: CASSERQTQETQYF. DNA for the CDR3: TGTGCCAGCAGTGAGAGGCAGACCCAAGAGACCCAGTACTTC.

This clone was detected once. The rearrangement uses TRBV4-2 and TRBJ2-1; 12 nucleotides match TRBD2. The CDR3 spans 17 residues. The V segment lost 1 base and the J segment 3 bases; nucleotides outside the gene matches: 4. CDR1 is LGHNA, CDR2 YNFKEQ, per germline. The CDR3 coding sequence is TGTGCCAGCAGCCAAGTACTAGCGGGGGGACACTACAATGAGCAGTTCTTC. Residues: CASSQVLAGGHYNEQFF.

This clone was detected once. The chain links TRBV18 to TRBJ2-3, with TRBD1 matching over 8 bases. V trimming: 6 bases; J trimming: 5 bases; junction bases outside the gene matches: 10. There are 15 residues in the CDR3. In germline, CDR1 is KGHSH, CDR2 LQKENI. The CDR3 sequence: CASSRSVTGEDTQYF. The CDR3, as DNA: TGTGCCAGCTCGCGTTCGGTGACAGGGGAAGATACGCAGTATTTT.

The CDR3 DNA sequence: TGTGCCAGCTCACCACGGAAGGGGGCGGATGGCGGCACTGAAGCTTTCTTT. This codes for CASSPRKGADGGTEAFF. The chain links TRBV18 to TRBJ1-1; TRBD1 matches 7 bases. Per germline, CDR1 KGHSH and CDR2 LQKENI. Trimming removed 1 base from V and 4 bases from J; junction bases left unmatched: 12. This CDR3 is built from 17 residues.

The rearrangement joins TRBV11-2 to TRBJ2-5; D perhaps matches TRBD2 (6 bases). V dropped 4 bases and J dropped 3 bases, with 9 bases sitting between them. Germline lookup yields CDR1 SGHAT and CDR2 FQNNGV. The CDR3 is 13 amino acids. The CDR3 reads CASSSTGEETQYF. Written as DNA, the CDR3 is TGTGCCAGCAGCTCCACGGGGGAAGAGACCCAGTACTTC. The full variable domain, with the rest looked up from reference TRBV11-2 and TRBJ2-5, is EAGVAQSPRYKIIEKRQSVAFWCNPISGHATLYWYQQILGQGPKLLIQFQNNGVVDDSQLPKDRFSAERLKGVDSTLKIQPAKLEDSAVYLCASSSTGEETQYFGPGTRLLVL.

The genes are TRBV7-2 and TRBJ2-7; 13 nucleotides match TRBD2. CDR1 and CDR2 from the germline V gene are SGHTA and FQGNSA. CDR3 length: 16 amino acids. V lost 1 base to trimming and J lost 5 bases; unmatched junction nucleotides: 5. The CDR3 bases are TGTGCCAGCAGCTTAGGTGGGACTAGCGGGGCCCACGAGCAGTACTTC. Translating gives CASSLGGTSGAHEQYF.

The CDR3: CASSVGEVLSKNIQYF. The CDR3 nucleotides read TGCGCCAGCAGCGTCGGGGAAGTTTTATCCAAAAACATTCAGTACTTC. The J gene is TRBJ2-4, the V gene TRBV5-1, with D possibly matching TRBD2 (5 bases). V was pared by 4 bases and J by 2 bases, with 16 bases between. The CDR3 runs to 16 residues. Germline CDR1 and CDR2: SGHRS and YFSETQ.

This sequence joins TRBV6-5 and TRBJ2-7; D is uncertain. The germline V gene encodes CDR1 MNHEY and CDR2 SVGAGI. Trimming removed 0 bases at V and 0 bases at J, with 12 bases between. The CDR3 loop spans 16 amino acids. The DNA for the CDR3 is TGTGCCAGCAGTTACTCCCCTAATCCGGACTCCTACGAGCAGTACTTC. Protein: CASSYSPNPDSYEQYF.

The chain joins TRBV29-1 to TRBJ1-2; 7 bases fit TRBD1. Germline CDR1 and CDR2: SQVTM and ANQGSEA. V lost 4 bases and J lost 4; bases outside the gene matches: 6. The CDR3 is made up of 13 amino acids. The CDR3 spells CSVARQGGYGYTF. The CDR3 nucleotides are TGCAGCGTTGCCAGACAGGGAGGCTATGGCTACACCTTC.

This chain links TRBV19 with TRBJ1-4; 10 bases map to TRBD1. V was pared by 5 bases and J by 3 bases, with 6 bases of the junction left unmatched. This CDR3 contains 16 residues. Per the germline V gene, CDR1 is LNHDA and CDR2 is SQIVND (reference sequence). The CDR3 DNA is TGTGCCAGTAGTGTGACAGGGGGCCTATCTAATGAAAAACTGTTTTTT. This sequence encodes CASSVTGGLSNEKLFF.

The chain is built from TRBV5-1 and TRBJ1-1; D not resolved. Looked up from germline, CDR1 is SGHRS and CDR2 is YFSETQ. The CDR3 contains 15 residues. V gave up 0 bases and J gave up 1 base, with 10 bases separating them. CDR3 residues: CASSLDIGRNTEAFF. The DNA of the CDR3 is TGCGCCAGCAGCTTGGATATAGGCCGGAACACTGAAGCTTTCTTT.

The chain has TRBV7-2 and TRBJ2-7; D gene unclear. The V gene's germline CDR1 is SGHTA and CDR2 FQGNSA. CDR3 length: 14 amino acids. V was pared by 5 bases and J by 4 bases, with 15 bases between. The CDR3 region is CASSQFGVRYEQYF. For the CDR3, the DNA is TGTGCCAGCAGCCAGTTTGGGGTTCGATACGAGCAGTACTTC. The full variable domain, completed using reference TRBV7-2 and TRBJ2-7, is GAGVSQSPSNKVTEKGKDVELRCDPISGHTALYWYRQSLGQGLEFLIYFQGNSAPDKSGLPSDRFSAERTGGSVSTLTIQRTQQEDSAVYLCASSQFGVRYEQYFGPGTRLTVT.

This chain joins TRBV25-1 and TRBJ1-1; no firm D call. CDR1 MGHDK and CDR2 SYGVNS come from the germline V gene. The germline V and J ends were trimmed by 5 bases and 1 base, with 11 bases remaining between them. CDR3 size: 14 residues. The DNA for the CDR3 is TGTGCCAGCAGTACCCGGACGGGGAACACTGAAGCTTTCTTT. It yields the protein CASSTRTGNTEAFF.

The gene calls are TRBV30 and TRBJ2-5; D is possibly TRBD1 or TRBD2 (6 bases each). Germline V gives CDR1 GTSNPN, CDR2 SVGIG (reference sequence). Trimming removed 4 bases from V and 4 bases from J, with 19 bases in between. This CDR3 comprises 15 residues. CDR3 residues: CAWNGEGGRGETQYF. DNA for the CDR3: TGTGCCTGGAATGGAGAGGGGGGTCGCGGAGAGACCCAGTACTTC.

DNA for the CDR3: TGCGCCAGCAGCTTGGATGGTGGTTCCACTGAAGCTTTCTTT. It codes for CASSLDGGSTEAFF. This rearrangement joins TRBV5-1 to TRBJ1-1, with unresolved D. The CDR3 totals 14 residues. V lost 0 bases, J lost 4 bases, and 10 bases lay in between. The germline V gene has CDR1 SGHRS and CDR2 YFSETQ.

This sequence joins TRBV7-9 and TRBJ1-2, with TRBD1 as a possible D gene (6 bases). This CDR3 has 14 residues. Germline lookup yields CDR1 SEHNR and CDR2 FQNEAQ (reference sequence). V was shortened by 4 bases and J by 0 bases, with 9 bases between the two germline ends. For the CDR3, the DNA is TGTGCCAGCAGCTCAGGGGTAGCTAACTATGGCTACACCTTC. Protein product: CASSSGVANYGYTF. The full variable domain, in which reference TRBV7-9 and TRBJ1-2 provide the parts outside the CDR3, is DTGVSQNPRHKITKRGQNVTFRCDPISEHNRLYWYRQTLGQGPEFLTYFQNEAQLEKSRLLSDRFSAERPKGSFSTLEIQRTEQGDSAMYLCASSSGVANYGYTFGSGTRLTVV.

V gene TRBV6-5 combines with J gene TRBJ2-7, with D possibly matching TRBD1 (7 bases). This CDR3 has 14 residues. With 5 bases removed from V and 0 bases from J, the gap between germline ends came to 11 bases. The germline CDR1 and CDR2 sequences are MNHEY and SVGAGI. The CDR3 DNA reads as TGTGCCAGCAGTAGGCGGGACAGCTCCTACGAGCAGTACTTC. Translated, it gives CASSRRDSSYEQYF.

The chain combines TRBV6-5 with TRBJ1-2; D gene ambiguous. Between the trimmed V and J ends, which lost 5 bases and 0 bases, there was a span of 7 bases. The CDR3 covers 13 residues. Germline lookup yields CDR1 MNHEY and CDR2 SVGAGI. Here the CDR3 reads CASSKTANYGYTF. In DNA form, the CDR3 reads TGTGCCAGCAGTAAGACGGCTAACTATGGCTACACCTTC.